Listed below are T cell receptor beta chains from one sample, sequenced in a study of CD4 and CD8 cells across lung adenocarcinoma regions. TCRdb itself ran the PCR reads through MiXCR, one entry per CDR3 protein. Among over 7,500 distinct CDR3 sequences, roughly 50% were seen once, and the ten largest hold 45% to 55%. The sample was CD8+ T cells from the margin of a lung tumor. The receptors derive from a female donor with lung adenocarcinoma. The CD4 and CD8 labels of this study may be unreliable. The CDR3 runs from the conserved cysteine through the conserved F or W. A D gene is named only where the DNA matches it firmly. Size is stated for part of the rows, as once, few or many counts, or as a class when the clone is expanded.

j_gene	abundance	v_gene	d_gene	CDR3aa	CDR3nt
TRBJ2-1	medium-sized	TRBV6-1	TRBD1	CASNRQGANEQFF	TGTGCCAGCAACCGACAGGGGGCTAATGAGCAGTTCTTC
TRBJ1-5	few	TRBV6-1	TRBD1	CASRRAPGTGGRGAQHF	TGTGCCAGCAGGCGGGCCCCCGGGACAGGGGGCCGGGGGGCCCAGCATTTT
TRBJ2-4	few	TRBV6-1	NA	CASSDRGGNIQYF	TGTGCCAGCAGTGACAGGGGTGGAAACATTCAGTACTTC
TRBJ2-5	once	TRBV11-1	NA	CASSLYLGTQSF	TGTGCCAGCAGCTTATATCTCGGGACCCAGTCTTTC
TRBJ2-2	many	TRBV6-2/TRBV6-3	TRBD2	CASSLAEAGELFF	TGTGCCAGCAGTCTAGCGGAGGCCGGGGAGCTGTTTTTT
TRBJ2-5	NA	TRBV27	NA	CASRPTRATGETQYF	TGTGCCAGCAGGCCAACTAGGGCAACCGGAGAGACCCAGTACTTC
TRBJ2-1	NA	TRBV6-5	TRBD2	CASSFELAGGNEQFF	TGTGCCAGCAGTTTCGAACTAGCGGGAGGAAATGAGCAGTTCTTC
TRBJ2-3	NA	TRBV7-7	NA	CAGGPGEGDEETQYF	TGTGCTGGGGGCCCAGGGGAGGGGGACGAAGAGACCCAGTATTTC
TRBJ2-3	few	TRBV6-2/TRBV6-3	NA	CASSFPFRPSIPDTQYF	TGTGCCAGCAGTTTTCCTTTTAGGCCCAGCATTCCAGATACGCAGTATTTT
TRBJ2-4	NA	TRBV6-2/TRBV6-3	TRBD2	CAGRGGGAKEIQYF	TGTGCGGGGCGCGGGGGAGGTGCCAAAGAGATTCAGTACTTC
TRBJ2-3	NA	TRBV11-2	TRBD2	CASSLAGGAPDTQYF	TGTGCCAGCAGCTTAGCGGGGGGGGCCCCAGATACGCAGTATTTT
TRBJ2-5	NA	TRBV7-6	TRBD1	CASSLVGTGETQYF	TGTGCCAGCAGCTTAGTTGGGACAGGGGAGACCCAGTACTTC
TRBJ2-7	once	TRBV6-1	NA	CASSPFGISYEQYF	TGTGCCAGCAGTCCCTTCGGAATCTCCTACGAGCAGTACTTC
TRBJ2-2	NA	TRBV4-1	NA	CASSPRGAIDPGELYF	TGCGCCAGCAGCCCCCGCGGGGCCATTGATCCCGGGGAGCTGTATTTT
TRBJ2-4	NA	TRBV7-2	NA	CASSLDWGGQNTQYF	TGTGCCAGCAGCTTAGATTGGGGGGGCCAAAACACTCAGTACTTC
TRBJ2-1	few	TRBV6-4	TRBD2	CASSVGAGASDEQFF	TGTGCCAGCAGTGTGGGAGCGGGGGCCTCGGATGAGCAGTTCTTC
TRBJ2-3	many	TRBV7-6	NA	CASSPLGTDTQYF	TGTGCCAGCAGCCCACTAGGCACAGATACGCAGTATTTT
TRBJ2-5	few	TRBV7-7	NA	CASSQNKETQYF	TGTGCTAGCAGCCAGAACAAGGAGACCCAGTACTTC
TRBJ2-1	medium-sized	TRBV6-1	TRBD2	CASSTTSVVEQFF	TGTGCCAGCAGCACAACTAGCGTGGTTGAGCAGTTCTTC
TRBJ1-2	NA	TRBV6-2/TRBV6-3	NA	CASSYSGDAYGYTF	TGTGCCAGCAGTTACTCCGGGGACGCCTATGGCTACACCTTC
TRBJ2-5	NA	TRBV7-2	TRBD2	CASSSGLADQETQYF	TGTGCCAGCAGCTCGGGACTAGCGGACCAAGAGACCCAGTACTTC
TRBJ2-1	medium-sized	TRBV7-2	TRBD2	CASSLRTSGTYNEQFF	TGTGCCAGCAGCCTCCGGACTAGCGGGACGTACAATGAGCAGTTCTTC
TRBJ2-1	NA	TRBV20-1	TRBD2	CSAERHAGGDEQFF	TGCAGTGCCGAACGCCACGCGGGGGGGGATGAGCAGTTCTTC